The 26 T cell receptor beta chains presented below share a single source sample, sequenced in a study of PD-1 blockade in classical Hodgkin lymphoma. The patients all showed relapse after autologous stem cell transplantation, while their brentuximab vedotin exposure varied. Sequencing used immunoSEQ multiplex PCR; TCRdb keeps in-frame clones, though not all of them. The profile covers fewer than 65,000 clones, with over 85% appearing a single time and more than 7.5% taken by the ten largest. The sample was peripheral blood mononuclear cells (PBMCs), taken at baseline. All receptors come from a human donor with classical Hodgkin lymphoma.

The chain has TRBV4-1 and TRBJ2-3; tentatively, D is TRBD1 (5 bases). Between the trimmed V and J ends, which lost 1 base and 0 bases, there was a span of 8 bases. The CDR3 has 15 amino acids. From germline, CDR1 is MGHRA and CDR2 YSYEKL. CDR3: CASSQGGGSTDTQYF. The CDR3 DNA reads TGCGCCAGCAGCCAAGGGGGCGGCAGCACAGATACGCAGTATTTT.

V and J are TRBV5-6 and TRBJ1-6; 10 nucleotides line up with TRBD1. Germline values: CDR1 SGHDT, CDR2 YYEEEE. The CDR3 extends over 15 amino acids. V gave up 4 bases and J gave up 7 bases; unmatched junction bases: 5. CDR3 residues: CASSRDRGLNSPLHF. Written as DNA, the CDR3 is TGTGCCAGCAGCAGGGACAGGGGACTAAATTCACCCCTCCACTTT. The whole variable domain, remainder taken from reference TRBV5-6 and TRBJ1-6, is DAGVTQSPTHLIKTRGQQVTLRCSPKSGHDTVSWYQQALGQGPQFIFQYYEEEERQRGNFPDRFSGHQFPNYSSELNVNALLLGDSALYLCASSRDRGLNSPLHFGNGTRLTVT.

This chain uses TRBV11-2 with TRBJ2-1; D is unresolved. The CDR3 is made up of 17 amino acids. Trimming removed 4 bases at V and 8 bases at J, with 24 bases between. Germline CDR1 SGHAT, CDR2 FQNNGV. The CDR3 spells CASSSYPGLPHDDEQFF. CDR3 coding DNA: TGTGCCAGCAGCTCTTACCCGGGTCTACCCCACGATGATGAGCAGTTCTTC.

The chain links TRBV5-1 to TRBJ1-1; 8 bases line up with TRBD1. Germline CDR1 and CDR2: SGHRS and YFSETQ. With V trimmed by 4 bases and J by 3 bases, 5 bases remained unmatched. The length of the CDR3 is 14 residues. CDR3 region: CASSPGQGYTEAFF. The CDR3 DNA follows: TGCGCCAGCAGCCCTGGACAGGGTTACACTGAAGCTTTCTTT.

The chain joins TRBV4-1 to TRBJ2-7; 11 bases align to TRBD1. This CDR3 is 16 amino acids long. Looked up from germline, CDR1 is MGHRA and CDR2 is YSYEKL. Trimming removed 0 bases from V and 6 bases from J; junction bases left unmatched: 7. The CDR3 nucleotides are TGCGCCAGCAGCCAAGAATCCGGACAGGGGGCAGGCGAGCAGTACTTC. It yields the protein CASSQESGQGAGEQYF.

V and J are TRBV28 and TRBJ2-7, with D possibly TRBD2 on 5 matching bases. The V gene lost 3 bases and the J gene lost 3 bases, with 12 bases spanning the gap. The CDR3 loop spans 14 amino acids. CDR1 and CDR2 from the germline V gene are MDHEN and SYDVKM. In nucleotides, the CDR3 is TGTGCCAGCAGTTTTGCGGGCATAAACTACGAGCAGTACTTC. This encodes CASSFAGINYEQYF.

V is TRBV18 and J is TRBJ2-5; tentatively, D is TRBD2 (5 bases). CDR3 size: 18 residues. The V gene lost 0 bases and the J gene lost 1 base, with 18 bases spanning the gap. Germline CDR1 KGHSH, CDR2 LQKENI. Here the CDR3 reads CASSPPTSSLAGQETQYF. CDR3 bases: TGTGCCAGCTCACCACCTACCTCGTCCTTGGCGGGCCAAGAGACCCAGTACTTC. Together with reference TRBV18 and TRBJ2-5, the CDR3 gives the full variable domain: NAGVMQNPRHLVRRRGQEARLRCSPMKGHSHVYWYRQLPEEGLKFMVYLQKENIIDESGMPKERFSAEFPKEGPSILRIQQVVRGDSAAYFCASSPPTSSLAGQETQYFGPGTRLLVL.

This chain joins TRBV14 and TRBJ2-1, with D uncertain. Trimming removed 6 bases at V and 1 base at J, with 7 bases between. Germline loops: CDR1 SGHDN, CDR2 FVKESK. This CDR3 region has 13 residues. The DNA of the CDR3 is TGTGCCAGCAGTGGCGAGTCCTACAATGAGCAGTTCTTC. Protein product: CASSGESYNEQFF.

The chain is built from TRBV28 and TRBJ2-3; TRBD2 aligns across 10 bases. The CDR3 has 15 amino acids. CDR1 and CDR2 from the germline V gene are MDHEN and SYDVKM. V lost 2 bases and J lost 4; bases outside the gene matches: 3. The CDR3 loop reads CASSLLAGVADTQYF. The CDR3 nucleotides read TGTGCCAGCAGTTTACTAGCGGGAGTAGCAGATACGCAGTATTTT.

This sequence joins TRBV29-1 and TRBJ1-6; D is unresolved. CDR3 length: 15 amino acids. Germline CDR1 is SQVTM and CDR2 is ANQGSEA. The V end lost 5 bases, the J end lost 10 bases, and 21 bases lay between the germline ends. CDR3 region: CSVRETALVDSPLHF. The CDR3 DNA follows: TGCAGCGTTCGAGAAACGGCATTGGTCGACTCACCCCTCCACTTT.

The chain couples TRBV10-2 to TRBJ1-2; D is perhaps TRBD1 (6 bases). This CDR3 spans 14 amino acids. Germline-derived CDR1 and CDR2 are WSHSY and SAAADI. Trimming cost V 7 bases and J 6 bases, with 18 bases left between them. CDR3 in amino acids: CASKSPGGPDGYTF. As DNA, the CDR3 is TGCGCCAGCAAGTCCCCGGGGGGCCCGGATGGCTACACCTTC.

In its sample, this clone was seen once. The V and J genes are TRBV4-2 and TRBJ2-5, with no clear D. From germline, CDR1 is LGHNA and CDR2 YNFKEQ. Trimming left V 0 bases short and J 1 base short, with 6 bases between. The CDR3 length is 14 residues. The CDR3 region has the DNA TGTGCCAGCAGCCAAGATAGCAGCCAAGAGACCCAGTACTTC. Protein: CASSQDSSQETQYF.

The rearrangement uses TRBV19 and TRBJ1-5, with TRBD1 as a possible D gene (6 bases). CDR3 size: 15 residues. Germline CDR1 reads LNHDA; CDR2 reads SQIVND (reference sequence). The ends were cut back, 6 bases at V and 2 bases at J, with 14 bases in the middle. The CDR3 here is CASRGGGGGNQPQHF. For the CDR3, the DNA is TGTGCCAGTAGGGGAGGGGGGGGCGGCAATCAGCCCCAGCATTTT.

V is TRBV27 and J is TRBJ1-5, with 11 bases matching TRBD1. There are 15 residues in the CDR3. The junction had 6 bases not matched to a gene; V was cut back by 6 bases and J by 5 bases. Germline CDR1 and CDR2: MNHEY and SMNVEV (reference sequence). CDR3 sequence reads: CASSLGTGGYQPQHF. CDR3 in DNA: TGTGCCAGCAGCCTCGGGACAGGGGGTTATCAGCCCCAGCATTTT.

This chain links TRBV2 with TRBJ2-5, with TRBD2 as a possible D gene (5 bases). V shed 11 bases and J shed 4 bases, with 23 bases lying between them. CDR3 length: 15 residues. Germline CDR1 and CDR2: SNHLY and FYNNEI. The CDR3 loop reads CAARRLARSRETQYF. Written as DNA, the CDR3 is TGTGCCGCGAGGAGGTTAGCAAGATCGCGAGAGACCCAGTACTTC. Together with reference TRBV2 and TRBJ2-5, the CDR3 gives the full variable domain: EPEVTQTPSHQVTQMGQEVILRCVPISNHLYFYWYRQILGQKVEFLVSFYNNEISEKSEIFDDQFSVERPDGSNFTLKIRSTKLEDSAMYFCAARRLARSRETQYFGPGTRLLVL.

The chain combines TRBV28 with TRBJ2-7, with a weak D call TRBD2 (5 bases). The CDR3 consists of 12 residues. V lost 5 bases, J lost 4 bases, and 9 bases lay in between. Germline V lookup: CDR1 MDHEN, CDR2 SYDVKM. The chain's CDR3 is CASSKSGYEQYF. The CDR3, as DNA: TGTGCCAGCAGTAAAAGCGGATACGAGCAGTACTTC.

The V call is TRBV19, the J call TRBJ1-1, with D unresolved. CDR1 and CDR2 from the germline V gene are LNHDA and SQIVND (reference sequence). This CDR3 has 16 amino acids. V was trimmed by 3 bases and J by 0 bases, leaving 14 bases between them. The CDR3 DNA is TGTGCCAGTAGTATTGGGGTCACATCCATGAACACTGAAGCTTTCTTT. Residues: CASSIGVTSMNTEAFF. Variable domain in full (rest from reference TRBV19 and TRBJ1-1): DGGITQSPKYLFRKEGQNVTLSCEQNLNHDAMYWYRQDPGQGLRLIYYSQIVNDFQKGDIAEGYSVSREKKESFPLTVTSAQKNPTAFYLCASSIGVTSMNTEAFFGQGTRLTVV.

The chain combines TRBV6-6 with TRBJ2-7, with D possibly being TRBD1 (6 bases). Per germline, CDR1 MNHNY and CDR2 SVGAGI (reference sequence). Trimming took off 6 bases at V and 9 bases at J, with 15 bases between the two ends. The CDR3 runs to 12 residues. This CDR3 is CASSSNREGQYF. The CDR3 nucleotides read TGTGCCAGCAGCTCGAACAGGGAAGGGCAGTACTTC.

The chain is built from TRBV27 and TRBJ2-3; TRBD2 matches at 7 bases. CDR1 is MNHEY, CDR2 SMNVEV, per germline (reference sequence). The length of the CDR3 is 15 residues. With V trimmed by 6 bases and J by 2 bases, 8 bases remained unmatched. Here the CDR3 DNA reads TGTGCCAGCAGGGCGGGGGACCTTCTCACAGATACGCAGTATTTT. Translating gives CASRAGDLLTDTQYF.

This chain connects TRBV6-5 to TRBJ1-2; TRBD1 matches 10 bases. From germline, CDR1 is MNHEY and CDR2 SVGAGI. CDR3 size: 14 residues. V was pared by 6 bases and J by 1 base, with 2 bases of the junction left unmatched. This CDR3 reads CASSDRGLNYGYTF. The CDR3 DNA follows: TGTGCCAGCAGCGACAGGGGGCTTAACTATGGCTACACCTTC.

This chain's CDR3 is CASSPELLLSYEQYF. CDR3 in DNA: TGTGCCAGCAGCCCCGAGCTCTTATTAAGCTACGAGCAGTACTTC. The rearrangement uses TRBV7-8 and TRBJ2-7; no clear D. Looked up from germline, CDR1 is SGHVS and CDR2 is FQNEAQ. V lost 5 bases and J lost 3, with 17 bases in between. The CDR3 loop spans 15 amino acids.

The rearrangement links TRBV27 to TRBJ2-1; possible D gene TRBD1, 6 bases. Germline lookup yields CDR1 MNHEY and CDR2 SMNVEV (reference sequence). The CDR3 extends over 15 amino acids. V gave up 5 bases and J gave up 8 bases, with 19 bases separating them. DNA of the CDR3: TGTGCCAGCAGTCCCCTGGGGGCCCGTCGGGATGAGCAGTTCTTC. Encoded protein: CASSPLGARRDEQFF.

The V gene is TRBV5-8, the J gene TRBJ2-2, with unresolved D. Trimming cost V 0 bases and J 1 base, with 10 bases left between them. CDR1 SGHTS and CDR2 YDEGEE come from the germline V gene. CDR3 length: 16 residues. CDR3: CASSLGQPRNTGELFF. The CDR3 DNA is TGTGCCAGCAGCTTGGGCCAGCCAAGGAACACCGGGGAGCTGTTTTTT.

The gene calls are TRBV27 and TRBJ2-1, with D possibly called TRBD1 or TRBD2 (5 bases each). V was pared by 4 bases and J by 4 bases, with 17 bases between. Germline V gene lookup returns CDR1 MNHEY and CDR2 SMNVEV (reference sequence). The length of the CDR3 is 16 residues. The CDR3 loop is CASSSPQGERYNEQFF. CDR3 DNA: TGTGCCAGCAGTTCTCCCCAAGGGGAGCGGTACAATGAGCAGTTCTTC.

The J gene is TRBJ2-1, the V gene TRBV29-1; no definite D call. The CDR3 has 12 residues. Trimming pared 4 bases from V and 7 bases from J, leaving 11 bases between. Per germline, CDR1 SQVTM and CDR2 ANQGSEA. The CDR3 spells CSVGGIPNEQFF. The DNA for the CDR3 is TGCAGCGTTGGTGGCATTCCAAATGAGCAGTTCTTC.

The genes are TRBV28 and TRBJ2-5; D unclear. Per germline, CDR1 MDHEN and CDR2 SYDVKM. V lost 5 bases to trimming and J lost 1 base, with 17 bases between them. The CDR3 spans 16 residues. The CDR3 DNA follows: TGTGCCAGCAGTCCAAGGACCAACCTCCTCCAAGAGACCCAGTACTTC. This gives the protein CASSPRTNLLQETQYF.